Listed below are T cell receptor beta chains from one sample, sequenced in a study of PD-L1 blockade in urothelial cancer. Clones were sequenced by immunoSEQ multiplex PCR, and TCRdb holds only the in-frame ones, with some missing. Of approximately 93,000 clones in the sample, approximately 82% were seen once. Specimen: PBMCs, collected around atezolizumab (anti-PD-L1) treatment. The receptors were gathered from a man between 65 and 85 years old with urothelial cancer. Both conserved end residues are part of each CDR3. Fields, in order: J gene, V gene, clone size, D gene, CDR3 DNA, CDR3 protein. A D gene is named only where the DNA matches it firmly. Clone size is shown for a subset of rows, as once, few, many or a class of expanded clone.

>TRBJ1-5|TRBV6-4|few|NA
TGTGCCAGCAGCCCCGAACTAAATCAGCCCCAGCATTTT
CASSPELNQPQHF
>TRBJ2-3|TRBV19|NA|TRBD1
TGTGCCAGTAGCCCTAGGGGCGGACAGGGAACAGATACGCAGTATTTT
CASSPRGGQGTDTQYF
>TRBJ2-1|TRBV29-1|NA|TRBD1
TGCAGCGGCTCCGGGACAGGGGGGGAGAGCTCCTACAATGAGCAGTTCTTC
CSGSGTGGESSYNEQFF
>TRBJ1-1|TRBV5-5|NA|TRBD1
TGTGCCAGCAGCTTGGTAGGGGGCGGTGAAACTGAAGCTTTCTTT
CASSLVGGGETEAFF
>TRBJ1-5|TRBV6-6|NA|TRBD1
TGTGCCAGCAGGCGGGGACAGGGCAATCAGCCCCAGCATTTT
CASRRGQGNQPQHF
>TRBJ2-7|TRBV4-1|NA|TRBD1
TGCGCCAGCAGCCAAGGGTGGACAGGGAGCAAGTACTTC
CASSQGWTGSKYF
>TRBJ2-6|TRBV30|NA|NA
TGTGCCTGGGGCGGGACCTCTGGGGCCAACGTCCTGACTTTC
CAWGGTSGANVLTF
>TRBJ2-1|TRBV5-4|NA|TRBD1
TGTGCCAGCAGCTTGAGCCAGGGGGCTTGGGATGAGCAGTTCTTC
CASSLSQGAWDEQFF
>TRBJ2-4|TRBV5-1|NA|NA
TGCGCCAGCAGCTTAGGCAGGGAGGAGGGCATTCAGTACTTC
CASSLGREEGIQYF
>TRBJ2-7|TRBV6-6|NA|TRBD2
TGTGCCAGCAGACCCCAGGCGGGAGGCTCCTACGAGCAGTACTTC
CASRPQAGGSYEQYF
>TRBJ2-4|TRBV7-2|NA|NA
TGTGCCAGCAGCTCATTAGCCAAAAACATTCAGTACTTC
CASSSLAKNIQYF
>TRBJ2-7|TRBV11-3|NA|NA
TGTGCCAGCAGCACCCTTGAGGCCTACGAGCAGTACTTC
CASSTLEAYEQYF
>TRBJ2-7|TRBV7-2|NA|TRBD2
TGTGCCAGCAGATCTATAGCGGGAGGGGAGGGAGAGCAGTACTTC
CASRSIAGGEGEQYF
>TRBJ2-5|TRBV5-3|NA|TRBD2
TGTGCCAGAAGCTTGGGGGTAGCGGGAGAGTACCAAGAGACCCAGTACTTC
CARSLGVAGEYQETQYF
>TRBJ2-1|TRBV29-1|NA|TRBD2
TGCAGCGTTGAAGACCGACTAGCGGGGGCCTACAATGAGCAGTTCTTC
CSVEDRLAGAYNEQFF
>TRBJ2-2|TRBV5-4|NA|TRBD1
TGTGCCAGCAGCAAGACAGGGGGCGCGTTCGTCACCGGGGAGCTGTTTTTT
CASSKTGGAFVTGELFF